This TCR beta chain was captured by sequencing in a study of identifying expanded T cells in peripheral blood. Study conclusions and caveats: Over around two and four weeks, about 17 and 20 clones changed, versus around 1.1 between replicates. Variance in clone template counts between approximately 2-week samples significantly increased with total template count across all healthy donors.

TCRdb keeps only in-frame clones here, not all; method: immunoSEQ multiplex PCR. The sample holds 50,000 to 60,000 clones, roughly 82% seen once. No infections or other immune events were documented during collection. This CDR3 is 14 amino acids long. CDR1 is GTSNPN and CDR2 is SVGIG in the germline V gene (reference sequence). The V gene end was trimmed by 3 bases and the J gene end by 5 bases; junction bases not matched to a gene: 8. Worth noting for this clone: Its target is unknown.

The V and J genes are TRBV30 and TRBJ2-3, with TRBD2 identical over 7 bases. The source is a person between 18 and 69 years old in good health. Source material: blood. The CDR3 region is CAWSPGTIGDTQYF. The CDR3 DNA reads TGTGCCTGGAGCCCAGGGACTATCGGAGATACGCAGTATTTT.